A single TCR beta chain is shown here with its context. Amplification used 60 Vbeta primers and 13 Jbeta primers. Using immunoSEQ multiplex PCR, the repertoire was profiled, and TCRdb retains in-frame clones only, with some absent. Here the sample spans 150,000 to 200,000 clones, about 80% being singletons. This sample stems from a study of cytomegalovirus exposure and HLA in healthy donors. The germline V gene has CDR1 SGHTS and CDR2 YDEGEE. V lost 4 bases and J lost 8; bases outside the gene matches: 17. The CDR3 has 16 residues. This sequence was found in a woman aged 25 to 39 in good health and CMV-seropositive. Sequencing used PBMCs. The J gene is TRBJ1-1, the V gene TRBV5-8; TRBD1 aligns across 7 bases. The CDR3 sequence: CASSIRSGTALGEAFF. CDR3 nucleotides: TGTGCCAGCAGCATTCGCTCCGGGACAGCCCTCGGGGAAGCTTTCTTT. The full variable domain, with the rest looked up from reference TRBV5-8 and TRBJ1-1, is EAGVTQSPTHLIKTRGQQATLRCSPISGHTSVYWYQQALGLGLQFLLWYDEGEERNRGNFPPRFSGRQFPNYSSELNVNALELEDSALYLCASSIRSGTALGEAFFGQGTRLTVV.